The entry that follows covers one T cell receptor beta chain sequence. The CDR3 has 14 residues. The germline V and J ends were trimmed by 1 base and 2 bases, with 7 bases remaining between them. Germline assignment: CDR1 SEHNR and CDR2 FQNEAQ (reference sequence). The record originates from a study of blood T cell repertoires in COVID-19. Study summary: Some COVID-19 samples were acute and others convalescent; all came from the United States, Italy and Spain. T cells, B-cell-depleted T cells, or PBMCs provided the cDNA or gDNA that served as material.

The authors' processing: Amplification of reference gene primers provided the estimated nucleated cell counts. Assay: immunoSEQ multiplex PCR; the TCRdb copy retains only in-frame clones and omits some. That table gives V, J and clone size, and the DNA gave D and trimming. The data contain about 14,000 clones, roughly 90% of them singletons. The specimen was peripheral blood. The receptor comes from a human donor in a cohort sampled during active COVID-19. The gene calls are TRBV7-9 and TRBJ2-3, with D possibly being TRBD1 (6 bases). The CDR3 DNA reads as TGTGCCAGCAGCTTAGGGACAGCCACAGATACGCAGTATTTT. It yields the protein CASSLGTATDTQYF.